This TCR beta chain was captured by sequencing in a study of blood T cell repertoires in COVID-19. Study-wide context: Specimens from acute and convalescent COVID-19 originated in the United States, Italy and Spain.

This clone was counted a single time. Losses at the gene ends were 3 bases for V and 2 bases for J; bases not matched to a gene: 9. The CDR3 runs to 18 residues. Germline CDR1 reads MNHEY; CDR2 reads SVGEGT. Generated by immunoSEQ multiplex PCR, the TCRdb table keeps only in-frame clones and is missing some. Of around 260,000 clones listed, about 89% are singletons. The sequenced sample was peripheral blood. The chain employs TRBV6-2 or TRBV6-3 and TRBJ2-6; 8 nucleotides agree with TRBD2. The clonotype was recovered from a woman in her forties who had recovered from COVID-19. The CDR3 protein is CASSYPGGSVPGANVLTF. In nucleotides, the CDR3 is TGTGCCAGCAGTTATCCGGGGGGGTCGGTACCTGGGGCCAACGTCCTGACTTTC.